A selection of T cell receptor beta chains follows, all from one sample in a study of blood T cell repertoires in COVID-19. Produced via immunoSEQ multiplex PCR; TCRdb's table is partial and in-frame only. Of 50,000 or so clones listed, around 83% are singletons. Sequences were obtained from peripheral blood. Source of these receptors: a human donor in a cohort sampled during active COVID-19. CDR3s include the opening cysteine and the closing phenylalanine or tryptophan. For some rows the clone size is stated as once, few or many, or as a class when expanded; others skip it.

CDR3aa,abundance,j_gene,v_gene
CASSLDRGREAFF,few,TRBJ1-1,TRBV5-1
CATSRDRRGEAFF,-,TRBJ1-1,TRBV15
CASSPGTLQDQFF,once,TRBJ2-1,TRBV18
CASSLYKSSASYNEQFF,-,TRBJ2-1,TRBV5-8
CASSMAASGTDTQYF,-,TRBJ2-3,TRBV19
CASSQDQGGRNPYNEQFF,once,TRBJ2-1,TRBV4-1
CASSLNRDKNSPLHF,few,TRBJ1-6,TRBV5-4
CASSLTGGAYEQYF,-,TRBJ2-7,TRBV7-2
CATEDGGSPSQPQHF,-,TRBJ1-5,TRBV19
CAWSAGPLQPQHF,-,TRBJ1-5,TRBV30
CASSQEGGTDTQYF,-,TRBJ2-3,TRBV4-1
CSASPGDNTEAFF,-,TRBJ1-1,TRBV20-1